This entry lists 5 T cell receptor beta chains sequenced from one sample in a study of blood T cell repertoires in COVID-19 (dated by TCRdb to the early 2020s). Library preparation used the immunoSEQ multiplex PCR assay. Imported from immuneACCESS, the table was reduced by TCRdb to in-frame sequences with V and J called. These copies leave out some clones; in studies compared against another copy, an unresolved V gene accounts for under half, and the cause of the remainder is not known. Within this sample are some 140,000 clones, with about 88% of them counted one time only. Jointly, the top ten make up 2.4% of the sample. Sequencing was performed on PBMCs or T cells enriched from blood (not recorded which). The receptors shown here come from a man between 35 and 55 years old with acute COVID-19.

Concerning this clone: One end of the junction does not line up with germline, which may come from a read error. The gene calls are TRBV7-7 and TRBJ2-7; no reliable D call. CDR1 is SSHAT, CDR2 FNYEAQ, per germline (reference sequence). The CDR3 extends over 14 amino acids. CDR3 region: CASSPISETGEQYF. CDR3 in DNA: TGTGCTAGCAGCCCAATCAGCGAAACGGGCGAGCAGTACTTC.

V usage is TRBV5-1 and J usage is TRBJ2-1; D may be TRBD1 (6 bases). From germline, CDR1 is SGHRS and CDR2 YFSETQ. CDR3 length equals 14 residues. V was pared by 7 bases and J by 8 bases, with 19 bases between. The CDR3 loop is CASGIGTPRDEQFF. As DNA, the CDR3 is TGCGCCAGCGGTATCGGGACACCCAGGGATGAGCAGTTCTTC.

V and J are TRBV2 and TRBJ1-4, with a tentative D call TRBD1 (5 bases). Germline CDR1 is SNHLY and CDR2 is FYNNEI. This CDR3 spans 13 amino acids. Between the trimmed V and J ends, which lost 3 bases and 6 bases, there was a span of 8 bases. Written as DNA, the CDR3 is TGTGCCAGCAGTGACTCGGGGGATGAAAAACTGTTTTTT. Its protein is CASSDSGDEKLFF.

This clone was observed a single time. The chain recombines TRBV7-2 with TRBJ1-2; possible D gene TRBD1, 5 bases. The CDR3 contains 14 residues. Trimming took 4 bases from V and 4 from J, leaving 13 bases between them. CDR1 and CDR2 from the germline V gene are SGHTA and FQGNSA. Here the CDR3 reads CASSSIDRIYGYTF. The CDR3 bases are TGTGCCAGCAGCTCGATTGACAGAATCTATGGCTACACCTTC.

The genes are TRBV7-9 and TRBJ1-3, with D possibly TRBD1 on 6 matching bases. This CDR3 comprises 15 residues. The germline V and J ends were trimmed by 5 bases and 0 bases, with 11 bases remaining between them. Germline V gene lookup returns CDR1 SEHNR and CDR2 FQNEAQ (reference sequence). The CDR3 nucleotides read TGTGCCAGCAGCGCCCGGACAGACTCTGGAAACACCATATATTTT. As protein: CASSARTDSGNTIYF.